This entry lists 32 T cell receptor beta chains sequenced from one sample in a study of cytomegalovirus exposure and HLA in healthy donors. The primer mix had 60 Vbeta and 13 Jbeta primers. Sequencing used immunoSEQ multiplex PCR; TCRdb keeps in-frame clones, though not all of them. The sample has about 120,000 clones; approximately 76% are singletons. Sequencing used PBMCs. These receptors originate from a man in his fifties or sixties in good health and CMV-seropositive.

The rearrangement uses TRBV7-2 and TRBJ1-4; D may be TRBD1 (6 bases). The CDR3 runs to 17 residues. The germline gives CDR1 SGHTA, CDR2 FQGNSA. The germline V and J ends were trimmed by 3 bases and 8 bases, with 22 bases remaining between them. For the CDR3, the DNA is TGTGCCAGCAGCTTCACGGGGGGCGGGGTGGGGGTCGAAAAACTGTTTTTT. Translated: CASSFTGGGVGVEKLFF.

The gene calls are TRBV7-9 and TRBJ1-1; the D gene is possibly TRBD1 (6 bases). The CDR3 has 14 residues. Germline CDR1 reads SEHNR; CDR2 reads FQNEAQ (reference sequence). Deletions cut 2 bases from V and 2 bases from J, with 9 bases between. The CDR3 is CASSLFGGNTEAFF. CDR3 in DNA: TGTGCCAGCAGCTTATTTGGGGGCAACACTGAAGCTTTCTTT.

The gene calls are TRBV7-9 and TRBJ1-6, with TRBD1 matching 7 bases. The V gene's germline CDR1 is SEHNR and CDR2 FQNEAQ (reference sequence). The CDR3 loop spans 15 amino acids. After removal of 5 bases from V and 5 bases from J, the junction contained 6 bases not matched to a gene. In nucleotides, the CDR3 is TGTGCCAGCAGCCCTGGACAGGTAGATAATTCACCCCTCCACTTT. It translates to CASSPGQVDNSPLHF.

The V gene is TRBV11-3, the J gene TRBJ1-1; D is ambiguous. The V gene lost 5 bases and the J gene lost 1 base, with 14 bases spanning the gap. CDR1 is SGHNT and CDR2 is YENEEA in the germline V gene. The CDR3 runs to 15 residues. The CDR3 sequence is CASSPGGQQNTEAFF. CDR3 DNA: TGTGCCAGCAGCCCCGGAGGGCAGCAGAACACTGAAGCTTTCTTT.

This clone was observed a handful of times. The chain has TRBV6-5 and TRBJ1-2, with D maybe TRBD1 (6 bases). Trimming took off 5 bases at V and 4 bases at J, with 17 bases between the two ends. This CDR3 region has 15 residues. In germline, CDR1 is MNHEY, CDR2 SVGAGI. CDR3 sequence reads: CASSPKAGAGYGYTF. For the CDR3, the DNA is TGTGCCAGCAGTCCCAAGGCAGGGGCGGGCTATGGCTACACCTTC.

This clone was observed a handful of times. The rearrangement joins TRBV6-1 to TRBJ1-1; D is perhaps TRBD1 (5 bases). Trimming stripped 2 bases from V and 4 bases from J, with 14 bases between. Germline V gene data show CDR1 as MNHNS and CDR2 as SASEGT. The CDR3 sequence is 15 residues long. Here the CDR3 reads CASSEFGGGFTEAFF. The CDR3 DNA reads TGTGCCAGCAGTGAATTCGGGGGGGGATTCACTGAAGCTTTCTTT.

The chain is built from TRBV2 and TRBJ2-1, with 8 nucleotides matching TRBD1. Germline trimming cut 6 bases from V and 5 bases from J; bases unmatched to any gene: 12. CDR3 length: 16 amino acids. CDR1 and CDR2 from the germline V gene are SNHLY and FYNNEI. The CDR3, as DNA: TGTGCCAGCAGGGAAAGACAGGGGTTAAGAAACAATGAGCAGTTCTTC. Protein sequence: CASRERQGLRNNEQFF.

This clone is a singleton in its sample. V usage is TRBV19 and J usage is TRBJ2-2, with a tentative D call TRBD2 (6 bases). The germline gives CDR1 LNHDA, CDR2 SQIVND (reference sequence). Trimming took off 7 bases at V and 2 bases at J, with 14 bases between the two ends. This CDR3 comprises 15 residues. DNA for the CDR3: TGTGCCAGTATATCCGTGGGAGGTAACACCGGGGAGCTGTTTTTT. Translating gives CASISVGGNTGELFF.

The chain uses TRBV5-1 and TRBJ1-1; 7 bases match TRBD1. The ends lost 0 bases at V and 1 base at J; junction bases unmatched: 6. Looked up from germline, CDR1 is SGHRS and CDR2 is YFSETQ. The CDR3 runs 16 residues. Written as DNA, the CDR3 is TGCGCCAGCAGCTTGGTAGCAGGACAGGCGAACACTGAAGCTTTCTTT. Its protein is CASSLVAGQANTEAFF.

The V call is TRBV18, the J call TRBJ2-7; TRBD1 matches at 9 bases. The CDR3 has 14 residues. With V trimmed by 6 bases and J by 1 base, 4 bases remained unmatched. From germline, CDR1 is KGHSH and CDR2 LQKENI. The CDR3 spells CASSTGGGSYEQYF. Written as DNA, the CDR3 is TGTGCCAGCTCGACAGGGGGTGGGTCCTACGAGCAGTACTTC.

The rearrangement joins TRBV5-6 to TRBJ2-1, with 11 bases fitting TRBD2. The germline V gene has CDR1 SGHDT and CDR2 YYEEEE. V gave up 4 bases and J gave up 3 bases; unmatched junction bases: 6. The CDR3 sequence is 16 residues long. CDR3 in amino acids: CASSTSGTSGYNEQFF. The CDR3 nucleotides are TGTGCCAGCAGCACCTCCGGGACTAGCGGCTACAATGAGCAGTTCTTC. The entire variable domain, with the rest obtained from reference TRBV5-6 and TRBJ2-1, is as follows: DAGVTQSPTHLIKTRGQQVTLRCSPKSGHDTVSWYQQALGQGPQFIFQYYEEEERQRGNFPDRFSGHQFPNYSSELNVNALLLGDSALYLCASSTSGTSGYNEQFFGPGTRLTVL.

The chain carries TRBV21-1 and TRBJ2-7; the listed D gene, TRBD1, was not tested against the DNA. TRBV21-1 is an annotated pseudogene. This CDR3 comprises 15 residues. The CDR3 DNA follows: TGTGCCAGCAGCAAACTAAAGGGGGCCGCCTACGAGCAGTACTTC. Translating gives CASSKLKGAAYEQYF.

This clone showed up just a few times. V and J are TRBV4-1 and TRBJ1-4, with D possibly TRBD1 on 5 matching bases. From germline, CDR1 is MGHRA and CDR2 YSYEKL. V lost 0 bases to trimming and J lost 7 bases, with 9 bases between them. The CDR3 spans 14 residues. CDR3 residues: CASSQDTRAEKLFF. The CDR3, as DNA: TGCGCCAGCAGCCAAGATACCAGGGCTGAAAAACTGTTTTTT.

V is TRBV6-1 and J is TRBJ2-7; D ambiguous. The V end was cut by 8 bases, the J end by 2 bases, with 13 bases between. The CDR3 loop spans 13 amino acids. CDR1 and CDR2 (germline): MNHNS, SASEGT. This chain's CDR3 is CASPKPSAYEQYF. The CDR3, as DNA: TGTGCCAGCCCAAAACCTTCGGCCTACGAGCAGTACTTC.

CDR3 amino acids: CAWSGFSNQPQHF. The CDR3 DNA sequence: TGTGCCTGGAGCGGTTTTAGCAATCAGCCCCAGCATTTT. The chain employs TRBV30 and TRBJ1-5, with unresolved D. The CDR3 length is 13 residues. V was cut by 3 bases and J by 0 bases, with 6 bases left in between. The germline gives CDR1 GTSNPN, CDR2 SVGIG (reference sequence).

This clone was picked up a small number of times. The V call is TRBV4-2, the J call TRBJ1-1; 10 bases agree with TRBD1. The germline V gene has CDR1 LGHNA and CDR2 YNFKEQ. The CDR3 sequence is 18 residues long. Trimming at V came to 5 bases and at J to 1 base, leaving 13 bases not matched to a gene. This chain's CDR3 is CASSLFPGQGSENTEAFF. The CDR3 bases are TGTGCCAGCAGCTTATTCCCGGGACAGGGGTCAGAGAACACTGAAGCTTTCTTT.

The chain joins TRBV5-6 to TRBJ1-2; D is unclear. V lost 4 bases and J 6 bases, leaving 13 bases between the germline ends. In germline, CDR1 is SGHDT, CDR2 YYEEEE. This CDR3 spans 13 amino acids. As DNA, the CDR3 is TGTGCCAGCAGCCCGAGGCGTTCCCATGGCTACACCTTC. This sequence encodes CASSPRRSHGYTF.

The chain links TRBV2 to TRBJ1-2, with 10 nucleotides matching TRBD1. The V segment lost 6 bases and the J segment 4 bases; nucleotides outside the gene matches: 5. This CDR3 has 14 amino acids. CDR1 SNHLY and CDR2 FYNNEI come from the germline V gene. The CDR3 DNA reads TGTGCCAGCAGCCCGACAGGGGGCGGCTATGGCTACACCTTC. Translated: CASSPTGGGYGYTF.

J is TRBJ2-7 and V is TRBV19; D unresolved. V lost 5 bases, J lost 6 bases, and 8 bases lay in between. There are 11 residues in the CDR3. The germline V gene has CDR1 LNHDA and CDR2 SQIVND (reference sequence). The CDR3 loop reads CASSAQREQYF. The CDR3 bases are TGTGCCAGTAGTGCTCAGCGCGAGCAGTACTTC.

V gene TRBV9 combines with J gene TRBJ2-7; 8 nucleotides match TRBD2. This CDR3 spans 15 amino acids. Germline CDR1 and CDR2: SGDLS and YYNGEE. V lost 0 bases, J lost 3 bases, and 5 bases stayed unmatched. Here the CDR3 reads CASSVETSGNYEQYF. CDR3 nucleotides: TGTGCCAGCAGCGTAGAAACTAGCGGTAACTACGAGCAGTACTTC.

CDR3 coding DNA: TGCGCCAGCAGCCACCAACTAGCGGGGTTCACAGATACGCAGTATTTT. This encodes CASSHQLAGFTDTQYF. The V call is TRBV4-1, the J call TRBJ2-3; TRBD2 matches 10 bases. The length of the CDR3 is 16 residues. Germline CDR1 is MGHRA and CDR2 is YSYEKL. Losses at the gene ends were 3 bases for V and 2 bases for J; bases not matched to a gene: 5.

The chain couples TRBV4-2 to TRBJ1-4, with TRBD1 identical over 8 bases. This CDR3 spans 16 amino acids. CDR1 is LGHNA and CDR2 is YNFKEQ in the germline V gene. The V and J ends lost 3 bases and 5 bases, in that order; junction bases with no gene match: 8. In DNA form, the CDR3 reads TGTGCCAGCAGCCAGGTACCCGGGACAGGAAATGAAAAACTGTTTTTT. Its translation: CASSQVPGTGNEKLFF.

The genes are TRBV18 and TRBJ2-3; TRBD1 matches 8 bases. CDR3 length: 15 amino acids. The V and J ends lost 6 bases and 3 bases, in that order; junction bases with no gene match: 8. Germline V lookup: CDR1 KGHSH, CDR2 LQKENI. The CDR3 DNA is TGTGCCAGCTCCCGGACAGGGTTGGGGACAGATACGCAGTATTTT. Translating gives CASSRTGLGTDTQYF.

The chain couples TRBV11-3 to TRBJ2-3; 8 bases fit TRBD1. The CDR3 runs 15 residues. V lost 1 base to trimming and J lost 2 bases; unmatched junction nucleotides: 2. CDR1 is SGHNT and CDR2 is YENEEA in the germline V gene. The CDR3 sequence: CASSLGQGHTDTQYF. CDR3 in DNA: TGTGCCAGCAGCTTAGGACAGGGGCACACAGATACGCAGTATTTT.

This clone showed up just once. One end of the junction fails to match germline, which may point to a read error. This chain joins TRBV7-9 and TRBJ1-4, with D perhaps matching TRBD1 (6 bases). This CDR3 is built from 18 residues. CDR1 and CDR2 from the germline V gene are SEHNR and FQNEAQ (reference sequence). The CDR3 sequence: CSSSSNLRQAAANEKLFF. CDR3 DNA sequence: TGTTCCAGCAGCTCAAACCTTAGACAGGCTGCAGCTAATGAAAAACTGTTTTTT.

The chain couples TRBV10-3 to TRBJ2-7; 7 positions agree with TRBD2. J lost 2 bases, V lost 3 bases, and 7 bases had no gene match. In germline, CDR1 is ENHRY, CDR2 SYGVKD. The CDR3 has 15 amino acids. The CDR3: CAISDSSGFTYEQYF. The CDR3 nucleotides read TGTGCCATCAGTGATTCTAGCGGATTCACCTACGAGCAGTACTTC.

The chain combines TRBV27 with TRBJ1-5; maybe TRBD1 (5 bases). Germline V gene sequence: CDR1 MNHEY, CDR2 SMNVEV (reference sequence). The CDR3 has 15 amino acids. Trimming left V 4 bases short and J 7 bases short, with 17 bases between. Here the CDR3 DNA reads TGTGCCAGCAGTTCTCCTCGGGACTCCGGACAGCCCCAGCATTTT. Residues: CASSSPRDSGQPQHF.

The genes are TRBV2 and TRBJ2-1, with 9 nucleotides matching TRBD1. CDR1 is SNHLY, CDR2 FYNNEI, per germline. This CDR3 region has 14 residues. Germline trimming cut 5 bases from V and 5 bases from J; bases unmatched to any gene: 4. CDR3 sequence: CASSTGGAHNEQFF. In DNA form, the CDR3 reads TGTGCCAGCAGTACAGGGGGCGCGCACAATGAGCAGTTCTTC. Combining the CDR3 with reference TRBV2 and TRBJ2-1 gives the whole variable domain EPEVTQTPSHQVTQMGQEVILRCVPISNHLYFYWYRQILGQKVEFLVSFYNNEISEKSEIFDDQFSVERPDGSNFTLKIRSTKLEDSAMYFCASSTGGAHNEQFFGPGTRLTVL.

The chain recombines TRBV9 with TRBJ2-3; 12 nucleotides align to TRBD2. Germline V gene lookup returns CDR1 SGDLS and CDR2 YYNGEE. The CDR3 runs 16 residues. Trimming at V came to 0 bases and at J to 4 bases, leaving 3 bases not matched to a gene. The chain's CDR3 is CASSVGLAGGADTQYF. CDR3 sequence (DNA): TGTGCCAGCAGCGTAGGGCTAGCGGGGGGGGCAGATACGCAGTATTTT.

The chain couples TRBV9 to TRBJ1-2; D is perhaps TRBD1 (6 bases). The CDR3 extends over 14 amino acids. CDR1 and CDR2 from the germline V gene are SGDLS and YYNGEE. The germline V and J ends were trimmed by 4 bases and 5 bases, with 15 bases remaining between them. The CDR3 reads CASSSRTVPYGYTF. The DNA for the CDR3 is TGTGCCAGCAGCTCCAGGACAGTGCCGTATGGCTACACCTTC.

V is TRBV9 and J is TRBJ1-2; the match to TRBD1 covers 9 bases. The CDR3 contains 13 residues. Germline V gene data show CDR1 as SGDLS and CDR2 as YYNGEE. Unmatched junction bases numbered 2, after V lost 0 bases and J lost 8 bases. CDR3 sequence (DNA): TGTGCCAGCAGCGTAGGAGGACAGGGGGGCTACACCTTC. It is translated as CASSVGGQGGYTF.

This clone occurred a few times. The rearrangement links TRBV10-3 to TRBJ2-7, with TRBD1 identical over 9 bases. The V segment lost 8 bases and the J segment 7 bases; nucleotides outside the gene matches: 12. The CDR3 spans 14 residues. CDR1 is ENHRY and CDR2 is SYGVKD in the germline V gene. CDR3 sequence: CAIRGDRALREQYF. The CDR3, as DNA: TGTGCCATCCGAGGGGACAGGGCGCTACGGGAGCAGTACTTC.